This T cell receptor beta chain was obtained from a study of cytotoxic CD8 clonotypes in ibrutinib-treated CLL. The wider study: An average of 255,043 productive templates and 94,082 productive rearrangements was obtained per sample. Study results and limitations: Clonality grew at ibrutinib response; at progression, it decreased back toward baseline. The study sampled sustained-remission and progressing patients at different times.

Clones were read by immunoSEQ multiplex PCR, and TCRdb kept only the in-frame ones, dropping some. The data hold 300,000 to 350,000 clones, with about 80% observed a single time. To note about this clone: The antigen is unknown.

CDR3 length: 16 amino acids. After removal of 2 bases from V and 8 bases from J, the junction contained 10 bases not matched to a gene. Germline assignment: CDR1 SEHNR and CDR2 FQNEAQ (reference sequence). TCR beta library input comprised around 2.1 micrograms of genomic DNA from cryopreserved PBMCs. The sample consisted of PBMCs, taken before ibrutinib treatment. The clonotype originates from a human donor with chronic lymphocytic leukemia. The genes are TRBV7-9 and TRBJ1-1; 11 bases line up with TRBD1. CDR3 DNA: TGTGCCAGCAGCTTAACCCCAGGACAGGGGGCCGAGGAAGCTTTCTTT. Translation gives CASSLTPGQGAEEAFF.